The rows below give T cell receptor beta chains drawn from one sample of a study of T cell responses to AZD1222 COVID-19 vaccine. The assay was immunoSEQ multiplex PCR, and TCRdb's table has in-frame clones only and misses some. The table has 100,000 to 110,000 clones, nearly 95% seen once. Sample: peripheral blood, taken on day 0 of AZD1222 vaccination. These receptors all stem from an adult in good health. Both conserved end residues are part of each CDR3. The order of the fields is J gene, D gene, V gene, clone size, CDR3 DNA, CDR3 protein. D genes are given only for firm matches. Not every row has a clone size; where given, it reads once, few, many or a size class.

J: TRBJ1-2
D: TRBD1
V: TRBV27
size: .
DNA: TGTGCCAGCAGCTTCCGGGACAGGGGATCTCTGGGCTATGGCTACACCTTC
CDR3: CASSFRDRGSLGYGYTF

J: TRBJ2-2
D: TRBD2
V: TRBV5-1
size: .
DNA: TGCGCCAGCAGCGGGACTAGCGGGTCCACCGGGGAGCTGTTTTTT
CDR3: CASSGTSGSTGELFF

J: TRBJ2-1
D: .
V: TRBV7-9
size: .
DNA: TGTGCCAGCAGCTTATCGTCTCCTTACAATGAGCAGTTCTTC
CDR3: CASSLSSPYNEQFF

J: TRBJ2-2
D: .
V: TRBV6-5
size: .
DNA: TGTGCCAGCAGACAACAGGGAGGGACCGGGGAGCTGTTTTTT
CDR3: CASRQQGGTGELFF

J: TRBJ1-4
D: .
V: TRBV5-1
size: .
DNA: TGCGCCAGCAGCCCCGGATCGGGTAATGAAAAACTGTTTTTT
CDR3: CASSPGSGNEKLFF

J: TRBJ2-1
D: TRBD2
V: TRBV13
size: .
DNA: TGTGCCAGCAAAACGACGGGACTACCAACTACAATGAAGCAGTTCTTC
CDR3: CASKTTGLPTTMKQFF

J: TRBJ1-1
D: TRBD1
V: TRBV6-5
size: once
DNA: TGTGCCAGCACCTTCGGGACAGGTGAAGCTTTCTTT
CDR3: CASTFGTGEAFF

J: TRBJ2-7
D: TRBD2
V: TRBV10-1
size: .
DNA: TGCGCCAGCAGTGGGACTAGCGGGGTCTACGAGCAGTACTTC
CDR3: CASSGTSGVYEQYF

J: TRBJ1-3
D: .
V: TRBV2
size: .
DNA: TGTGCCAGCAGTGGGGCATCTCCTGGAAACACCATATATTTT
CDR3: CASSGASPGNTIYF

J: TRBJ1-5
D: .
V: TRBV19
size: .
DNA: TGTGCCAGTAGTATAGAGAGAGGGGGCAATCAGCCCCAGCATTTT
CDR3: CASSIERGGNQPQHF

J: TRBJ1-5
D: .
V: TRBV21-1
size: once
DNA: TGTGCCAGCAGCCTCACGACAGGGGGCTCGAGCAATCAGCCCCAGCATTTT
CDR3: CASSLTTGGSSNQPQHF

J: TRBJ2-3
D: .
V: TRBV7-2
size: .
DNA: TGTGCCAGCAGTACAAGTCGTGGAGGAGGCGATACGCAGTATTTT
CDR3: CASSTSRGGGDTQYF

J: TRBJ1-2
D: .
V: TRBV27
size: .
DNA: TGTGCCAGCAGTCCCAACTCAGGGATTGGCTACACCTTC
CDR3: CASSPNSGIGYTF

J: TRBJ1-6
D: .
V: TRBV6-1
size: .
DNA: TGTGCCAGCAGTGAAGCGGCCCAGGGGTCACCCCTCCACTTT
CDR3: CASSEAAQGSPLHF

J: TRBJ2-1
D: .
V: TRBV19
size: .
DNA: TGTGCCAGTAGTATCGACAGCTCCTACAATGAGCAGTTCTTC
CDR3: CASSIDSSYNEQFF

J: TRBJ1-1
D: .
V: TRBV14
size: .
DNA: TGTGCCAGCAGCCAAAGACTTATTTTCCGGGAGAACACTGAAGCTTTCTTT
CDR3: CASSQRLIFRENTEAFF

J: TRBJ2-7
D: TRBD2
V: TRBV27
size: .
DNA: TGTGCCAGCAGTCCCGGGACTAGCTACGAGCAGTACTTC
CDR3: CASSPGTSYEQYF

J: TRBJ2-2
D: TRBD2
V: TRBV6-5
size: .
DNA: TGTGCCGGCCGGCGTCTAGCGGGAGGGGCCGGGGAGCTGTTTTTT
CDR3: CAGRRLAGGAGELFF

J: TRBJ2-1
D: .
V: TRBV20-1
size: .
DNA: TGCAGTGCTAGTAAACTTTACAATGAGCAGTTCTTC
CDR3: CSASKLYNEQFF

J: TRBJ1-5
D: .
V: TRBV19
size: .
DNA: TGTGCCAGTAGTATAGATCACGGAGAAAATCAGCCCCAGCATTTT
CDR3: CASSIDHGENQPQHF

J: TRBJ1-5
D: TRBD1
V: TRBV28
size: once
DNA: TGTGCCAGCAGTCTTACAGGGGCCAATCAGCCCCAGCATTTT
CDR3: CASSLTGANQPQHF

J: TRBJ2-1
D: .
V: TRBV7-9
size: once
DNA: TGTGCCAGCAGCTTAGCCCAGGGGAGGGACAATGAGCAGTTCTTC
CDR3: CASSLAQGRDNEQFF

J: TRBJ2-6
D: .
V: TRBV11-2
size: once
DNA: TGTGCCAGCAGTTTAGGAGCACAGGGCTCTGGGGCCAACGTCCTGACTTTC
CDR3: CASSLGAQGSGANVLTF

J: TRBJ1-2
D: .
V: TRBV19
size: few
DNA: TGTGCCAGTAGTAGGGTCAGTGCCGACTATGGCTACACCTTC
CDR3: CASSRVSADYGYTF

J: TRBJ2-2
D: TRBD1
V: TRBV7-9
size: .
DNA: TGTGCCAGCAGCCCCGTACAGGGGGCAAGAACCGGGGAGCTGTTTTTT
CDR3: CASSPVQGARTGELFF

J: TRBJ2-5
D: TRBD2
V: TRBV9
size: .
DNA: TGTGCCAGCAGCGTAGCAGCGGGAGGGCGCGAGACCCAGTACTTC
CDR3: CASSVAAGGRETQYF

J: TRBJ2-3
D: .
V: TRBV6-1
size: .
DNA: TGTGCCAGCAGTGAGACCCCAGGCACAGATACGCAGTATTTT
CDR3: CASSETPGTDTQYF

J: TRBJ1-3
D: TRBD1
V: TRBV7-9
size: .
DNA: TGTGCCAGCAGTCAATGGGGACAGGGCCTCTCTGGAAACACCATATATTTT
CDR3: CASSQWGQGLSGNTIYF

J: TRBJ2-7
D: .
V: TRBV2
size: once
DNA: TGTGCCAGCAGTGAAGGCGTCACTACCTACGAGCAGTACTTC
CDR3: CASSEGVTTYEQYF

J: TRBJ1-2
D: TRBD1
V: TRBV6-5
size: .
DNA: TGTGCCAGCAGTCATACAGGGGCTGGGGGCCACACCTTC
CDR3: CASSHTGAGGHTF

J: TRBJ1-4
D: .
V: TRBV6-5
size: once
DNA: TGTGCCAGCAGTTACTCGGTTGTACGGGCTAATGAAAAACTGTTTTTT
CDR3: CASSYSVVRANEKLFF

J: TRBJ2-5
D: .
V: TRBV7-3
size: once
DNA: TGTGCCAGCAGCTTAGGCCCGGAAGGGGGGACCCAGTACTTC
CDR3: CASSLGPEGGTQYF

J: TRBJ1-5
D: .
V: TRBV5-1
size: .
DNA: TGCGCCAGCAGCCCCGGACCGCTGGGGAATCAGCCCCAGCATTTT
CDR3: CASSPGPLGNQPQHF

J: TRBJ2-3
D: .
V: TRBV19
size: once
DNA: TGTGCCAGTAGTCCTCGTTCACAGGGAGGGGGCACAGATACGCAGTATTTT
CDR3: CASSPRSQGGGTDTQYF

J: TRBJ1-4
D: .
V: TRBV5-1
size: .
DNA: TGCGCCAGCGGCGGGTCTCCTAATGAAAAACTGTTTTTT
CDR3: CASGGSPNEKLFF

J: TRBJ2-7
D: .
V: TRBV7-9
size: once
DNA: TGTGCCAGCAGCTTACGCGGGACCGAGCAGTACTTC
CDR3: CASSLRGTEQYF

J: TRBJ2-1
D: .
V: TRBV9
size: .
DNA: TGTGCCAGCAGCCTGGACAATGAGCAGTTCTTC
CDR3: CASSLDNEQFF

J: TRBJ2-2
D: .
V: TRBV6-6
size: .
DNA: TGTGCCAGCAGTCCTCCACTAGCGAACACCGGGGAGCTGTTTTTT
CDR3: CASSPPLANTGELFF

J: TRBJ1-3
D: TRBD1
V: TRBV5-1
size: .
DNA: TGCGCCAGCAGCTTGCAGGGGGGTAGCTCTGGAAACACCATATATTTT
CDR3: CASSLQGGSSGNTIYF

J: TRBJ1-1
D: .
V: TRBV6-1
size: .
DNA: TGTGCCAGCAGTGAAAGGGAAACGGAGGAAGCTTTCTTT
CDR3: CASSERETEEAFF

J: TRBJ2-1
D: TRBD2
V: TRBV28
size: .
DNA: TGTGCCAGCTCGCGGGGGGAGCAGTTCTTC
CDR3: CASSRGEQFF

J: TRBJ2-7
D: .
V: TRBV27
size: .
DNA: TGTGCCAGCAGTTTATCGAGGACTTACGAGCAGTACTTC
CDR3: CASSLSRTYEQYF

J: TRBJ1-6
D: TRBD1
V: TRBV7-2
size: .
DNA: TGTGCCAGCAGCTGGGGACAGGGTCCACCCCTCCACTTT
CDR3: CASSWGQGPPLHF

J: TRBJ1-5
D: .
V: TRBV19
size: .
DNA: TGTGCCAGTAGTTACAAGTACAATCAGCCCCAGCATTTT
CDR3: CASSYKYNQPQHF

J: TRBJ2-2
D: .
V: TRBV10-3
size: .
DNA: TGTGCCATCAGTGAGGAGGGGGAGCTGTTTTTT
CDR3: CAISEEGELFF

J: TRBJ2-5
D: .
V: TRBV5-6
size: .
DNA: TGTGCCAGCAGCGTACAGGGTTTGCGAGAGACCCAGTACTTC
CDR3: CASSVQGLRETQYF

J: TRBJ1-5
D: .
V: TRBV28
size: .
DNA: TGTGCCAGCAGTTTATTGAATCAGCCCCAGCATTTT
CDR3: CASSLLNQPQHF

J: TRBJ2-3
D: TRBD2
V: TRBV12-5
size: .
DNA: TGTGCTAGTGGTTTGAATCTACTAGCGGGAGCCCCCAGCACAGATACGCAGTATTTT
CDR3: CASGLNLLAGAPSTDTQYF

J: TRBJ1-1
D: TRBD1
V: TRBV7-3
size: .
DNA: TGTGCCAGCAGCTTGACAGGGTTGGGCACTGAAGCTTTCTTT
CDR3: CASSLTGLGTEAFF

J: TRBJ2-3
D: .
V: TRBV19
size: .
DNA: TGTGCCAGTAGTATTAACGCCTGGAGTGACACAGATACGCAGTATTTT
CDR3: CASSINAWSDTDTQYF

J: TRBJ2-3
D: TRBD1
V: TRBV7-9
size: .
DNA: TGTGCCAGCAGCTCACAGGGGGCGGGGGATACGCAGTATTTT
CDR3: CASSSQGAGDTQYF

J: TRBJ1-5
D: .
V: TRBV16
size: .
DNA: TGTGCCAGCCAACCGGGGAGGGGCAATCAGCCCCAGCATTTT
CDR3: CASQPGRGNQPQHF

J: TRBJ2-7
D: .
V: TRBV19
size: .
DNA: TGTGCCAGTAGTATCCAGGGAGTGTCCTACGAGCAGTACTTC
CDR3: CASSIQGVSYEQYF

J: TRBJ2-7
D: .
V: TRBV5-1
size: .
DNA: TGCGCCAGCAGAATGGGGACCACATCCTACGAGCAGTACTTC
CDR3: CASRMGTTSYEQYF

J: TRBJ1-1
D: TRBD1
V: TRBV29-1
size: .
DNA: TGCAGCGTTCAGGGACAGGGAGGAGGGAACACTGAAGCTTTCTTT
CDR3: CSVQGQGGGNTEAFF

J: TRBJ1-4
D: .
V: TRBV5-1
size: .
DNA: TGCGCCAGCAGCCCTACTGCAACTAATGAAAAACTGTTTTTT
CDR3: CASSPTATNEKLFF

J: TRBJ1-2
D: .
V: TRBV13
size: .
DNA: TGTGCCAGCAGCTTATCGGACAGTCTGGGCTACACCTTC
CDR3: CASSLSDSLGYTF